This T cell receptor (beta chain) was identified during a study of shared clonotypes between healthy human individuals. As for this clone: What it binds is not known.

CDR3 length equals 15 residues. Germline values: CDR1 LGHNA, CDR2 YSLEER. V lost 0 bases and J 4 bases, leaving 12 bases between the germline ends. General study findings and limits: It was observed that approximately 5% of naive CD4 clonotypes were shared across several donors.

The repertoire was sequenced with immunoSEQ multiplex PCR; TCRdb's copy has only in-frame clones and lacks some. The top ten hold roughly 0.57% of the sample, which has roughly 1,000,000 clones, roughly 74% seen once. The sequencing sample was made of memory CD4+ T cells from PBMCs. Specified subset: CD45RA-negative fraction. This receptor was obtained from a man aged 18-30 years in good health. Some clones in this sample may be carry-over from other donors' samples. This rearrangement joins TRBV4-3 to TRBJ1-1; D remains unclear. The CDR3 protein is CASSQDRVAGTEAFF. DNA for the CDR3: TGCGCCAGCAGCCAAGATCGGGTGGCGGGCACTGAAGCTTTCTTT.